The 11 T cell receptor beta chains below come from one sample, sequenced in a study of shared clonotypes between healthy human individuals. The assay was immunoSEQ multiplex PCR, and TCRdb's table has in-frame clones only and misses some. Among 2 million to 3 million clones, approximately 94% were seen once, and the ten largest hold about 0.34%. Input material: naive CD4+ T cells from PBMCs. Subset indicated: CD45RA+ positively selected. The receptor set was obtained from a man between 18 and 35 years old in good health. Some clones in this sample may be carry-over from other donors' samples.

The chain carries TRBV28 and TRBJ2-2; tentative D call: TRBD2 (6 bases). The germline V gene has CDR1 MDHEN and CDR2 SYDVKM. V lost 1 base and J 3 bases, leaving 12 bases between the germline ends. CDR3 length equals 16 residues. CDR3 sequence (DNA): TGTGCCAGCAGTTTATTTTGGAGGGAGGACACCGGGGAGCTGTTTTTT. It specifies CASSLFWREDTGELFF.

The CDR3 sequence: CASSLRQMAGSPLHF. CDR3 bases: TGTGCCAGCAGCTTGCGCCAGATGGCGGGTTCACCCCTCCACTTT. This chain joins TRBV5-4 and TRBJ1-6; D call uncertain. Deletions cut 1 base from V and 9 bases from J, with 14 bases between. This CDR3 spans 15 amino acids. Germline V gives CDR1 SGHNT, CDR2 YYREEE (reference sequence).

As regards this clone: This specimen includes other DNA sequences encoding the same CDR3. CDR3 loop: CASSLGASGSSDTQYF. The CDR3 nucleotides read TGTGCCAGCAGCTTAGGAGCTAGCGGGAGTTCAGATACGCAGTATTTT. This rearrangement joins TRBV7-2 to TRBJ2-3, with 10 bases identical to TRBD2. V dropped 1 base and J dropped 4; count of bases not matched to a gene: 5. This CDR3 has 16 residues. Germline V gives CDR1 SGHTA, CDR2 FQGNSA.

The rearrangement joins TRBV28 to TRBJ2-3, with TRBD2 identical over 11 bases. This CDR3 region has 17 residues. Germline V gene data show CDR1 as MDHEN and CDR2 as SYDVKM. Trimming at V came to 6 bases and at J to 5 bases, leaving 13 bases not matched to a gene. Here the CDR3 reads CASSPRSSGRSRDTQYF. The CDR3 DNA reads TGTGCCAGCAGCCCCCGGTCTAGCGGGAGGAGTAGAGATACGCAGTATTTT.

The rearrangement links TRBV28 to TRBJ2-3; D remains unclear. Germline assignment: CDR1 MDHEN and CDR2 SYDVKM. CDR3 length: 15 residues. The V and J ends lost 3 bases and 0 bases respectively, with 10 bases between them. CDR3 sequence (DNA): TGTGCCAGCAGTTTTCTGTGGGTTAGCACAGATACGCAGTATTTT. Its translation is CASSFLWVSTDTQYF.

CDR3 protein: CASSVRTGGYGYTF. In nucleotides, the CDR3 is TGTGCCAGTAGTGTACGGACAGGGGGTTATGGCTACACCTTC. The V gene is TRBV19, the J gene TRBJ1-2; TRBD1 aligns across 10 bases. Trimming cost V 5 bases and J 5 bases; bases outside gene matches: 5. The germline gives CDR1 LNHDA, CDR2 SQIVND (reference sequence). The CDR3 has 14 residues. Supplemented by reference TRBV19 and TRBJ1-2, the full variable domain reads DGGITQSPKYLFRKEGQNVTLSCEQNLNHDAMYWYRQDPGQGLRLIYYSQIVNDFQKGDIAEGYSVSREKKESFPLTVTSAQKNPTAFYLCASSVRTGGYGYTFGSGTRLTVV.

The chain joins TRBV6-5 to TRBJ2-1; the D is unclear. This CDR3 is 11 amino acids long. Germline V CDR1 and CDR2: MNHEY, SVGAGI. Trimming left V 8 bases short and J 4 bases short, with 6 bases between. CDR3 region: CASGPYNEQFF. The CDR3 nucleotides read TGTGCCAGCGGGCCTTACAATGAGCAGTTCTTC.

J is TRBJ2-7 and V is TRBV28; 9 bases agree with TRBD1. From germline, CDR1 is MDHEN and CDR2 SYDVKM. The CDR3 runs to 15 residues. The J segment lost 5 bases and the V segment lost 6 bases, leaving 11 bases of the junction unmatched. The CDR3 coding sequence is TGTGCCAGCAGCAGTTCAATGGGACAGGGTAACGAGCAGTACTTC. This gives the protein CASSSSMGQGNEQYF.

This chain joins TRBV7-2 and TRBJ1-5; D gene unclear. Germline assignment: CDR1 SGHTA and CDR2 FQGNSA. Trimming stripped 1 base from V and 6 bases from J, with 13 bases between. This CDR3 has 15 residues. CDR3: CASSLGGEWGQPQHF. CDR3 in DNA: TGTGCCAGCAGCTTAGGGGGAGAGTGGGGTCAGCCCCAGCATTTT. Drawing the rest from reference TRBV7-2 and TRBJ1-5, the complete variable domain is GAGVSQSPSNKVTEKGKDVELRCDPISGHTALYWYRQSLGQGLEFLIYFQGNSAPDKSGLPSDRFSAERTGGSVSTLTIQRTQQEDSAVYLCASSLGGEWGQPQHFGDGTRLSIL.

This chain uses TRBV6-5 with TRBJ2-3; D gene ambiguous. The germline V and J ends were trimmed by 5 bases and 0 bases, with 12 bases remaining between them. The CDR3 has 15 residues. The germline CDR1 and CDR2 sequences are MNHEY and SVGAGI. The CDR3 DNA reads TGTGCCAGCAGTGGGCGCGGTACTAGCACAGATACGCAGTATTTT. This gives the protein CASSGRGTSTDTQYF.

The chain uses TRBV18 and TRBJ2-5; D may match TRBD1 or TRBD2 (5 bases each). Germline V gene data show CDR1 as KGHSH and CDR2 as LQKENI. The CDR3 has 15 residues. V dropped 1 base and J dropped 3 bases, with 12 bases sitting between them. CDR3 protein: CASSPRVGAEETQYF. CDR3 nucleotide sequence: TGTGCCAGCTCACCACGTGTCGGGGCGGAAGAGACCCAGTACTTC.